These 18 T cell receptor beta chains were all obtained from the same sample, sequenced in a study of vaccination and CD4 T cells after COVID-19. Treatment in this sample: roughly 10-day PBMC culture with coronavirus spike peptide pools or control peptides (ViraFEST assay). These receptors have no known antigen. Sequencing of DNA taken from cultured CD4+ T cells relied on the Oncomine TCR Beta short-read assay. MiXCR was run by TCRdb on the PCR reads, yielding one entry per CDR3 protein. There are about 19,000 distinct CDR3 sequences in the sample; about 38% occur only once, and over 12% lies in the top ten. Sequenced: cultured CD4+ T cells from blood. The receptor set was obtained from a human donor with COVID-19.

As to this clonotype: One end of the junction is discordant with germline, which a read error may explain. The gene calls are TRBV7-7 and TRBJ1-3; D remains ambiguous. This CDR3 spans 14 amino acids. CDR1 is SSHAT and CDR2 is FNYEAQ in the germline V gene (reference sequence). CDR3 DNA: TGTGCTAGCAGCTTAGCGGGATCTGGAAACACCATATATTTT. It translates to CASSLAGSGNTIYF.

The V call is TRBV6-1, the J call TRBJ2-7, with TRBD1 identical over 8 bases. The CDR3 loop spans 15 amino acids. The trim removed 8 bases at V and 2 bases at J, leaving 11 bases unmatched. Germline CDR1 and CDR2: MNHNS and SASEGT. DNA of the CDR3: TGTGCCAGCGACCCAGGGGGCGCGAGTACCTACGAGCAGTACTTC. Translating it yields CASDPGGASTYEQYF.

The rearrangement links TRBV30 to TRBJ1-4, with D possibly being TRBD1 (6 bases). CDR3 length: 17 amino acids. Trimming took 5 bases from V and 7 from J, leaving 26 bases between them. Germline CDR1 GTSNPN, CDR2 SVGIG (reference sequence). The CDR3 coding sequence is TGTGCCTGGGGCAATGCCAGGGGTGGTGTGATGTCTGAAAAACTGTTTTTT. It encodes CAWGNARGGVMSEKLFF.

This clonotype is classed as medium-sized. The chain is built from TRBV6-2 or TRBV6-3 and TRBJ2-3; possibly TRBD2 for D (6 bases). CDR3 length: 15 residues. In germline, CDR1 is MNHEY, CDR2 SVGEGT. The V end was cut by 0 bases, the J end by 4 bases, with 11 bases between. The CDR3 sequence: CASSYSAGLSDTQYF. The CDR3 coding sequence is TGTGCCAGCAGTTACTCGGCGGGGCTCTCAGATACGCAGTATTTT.

The V gene is TRBV6-1, the J gene TRBJ1-4; D unresolved. Between the trimmed V and J ends, which lost 5 bases and 3 bases, there was a span of 4 bases. CDR1 is MNHNS and CDR2 is SASEGT in the germline V gene. The CDR3 has 12 amino acids. The DNA for the CDR3 is TGTGCCAGCAGTCGGGCTAATGAAAAACTGTTTTTT. It specifies CASSRANEKLFF.

This clonotype was picked up a small number of times. V is TRBV10-3 and J is TRBJ1-4; D uncertain. The CDR3 is 11 amino acids. Germline-derived CDR1 and CDR2 are ENHRY and SYGVKD. With 6 bases removed from V and 6 bases from J, the gap between germline ends came to 5 bases. The CDR3 reads CAIRGDEKLFF. The CDR3 DNA sequence: TGTGCCATCAGGGGCGATGAAAAACTGTTTTTT.

A few counts support this clonotype. The chain links TRBV6-1 to TRBJ1-2; tentative D call: TRBD1 (5 bases). CDR1 is MNHNS, CDR2 SASEGT, per germline. CDR3 length: 14 residues. V gave up 1 base and J gave up 4 bases, with 10 bases separating them. This CDR3 is CASSEGPGTYGYTF. In DNA, the CDR3 is TGTGCCAGCAGTGAAGGTCCGGGGACCTATGGCTACACCTTC.

This chain joins TRBV20-1 and TRBJ1-6; TRBD1 agrees at 7 bases. Germline V gene sequence: CDR1 DFQATT, CDR2 SNEGSKA (reference sequence). The CDR3 sequence is 14 residues long. V trimming: 3 bases; J trimming: 7 bases; junction bases outside the gene matches: 6. DNA of the CDR3: TGCAGTGCTAGGGATTGGACAGGCAATTCACCCCTCCACTTT. It specifies CSARDWTGNSPLHF.

This clonotype was seen a handful of times. The chain combines TRBV15 with TRBJ1-2, with 10 bases lining up with TRBD1. The J segment lost 6 bases and the V segment lost 1 base, leaving 8 bases of the junction unmatched. There are 16 residues in the CDR3. Germline CDR1 and CDR2: LNHNV and YYDKDF (reference sequence). The CDR3 DNA reads as TGTGCCACCAGCAGAGGCCCGGGACAGGGGAGGGATGGCTACACCTTC. It codes for CATSRGPGQGRDGYTF.

The J gene is TRBJ2-5, the V gene TRBV7-2, with unresolved D. The germline V gene has CDR1 SGHTA and CDR2 FQGNSA. This CDR3 contains 14 residues. Trimming took off 4 bases at V and 1 base at J, with 10 bases between the two ends. CDR3 nucleotides: TGTGCCAGCAGCTCACAGTCTTTCCAAGAGACCCAGTACTTC. It codes for CASSSQSFQETQYF.

The chain couples TRBV5-1 to TRBJ1-2, with TRBD1 identical over 8 bases. This CDR3 is 16 amino acids long. V trimming: 0 bases; J trimming: 2 bases; junction bases outside the gene matches: 6. Germline loops: CDR1 SGHRS, CDR2 YFSETQ. CDR3: CASSLAPGGANYGYTF. CDR3 sequence (DNA): TGCGCCAGCAGCTTGGCCCCAGGGGGCGCAAACTATGGCTACACCTTC.

This chain uses TRBV7-2 with TRBJ2-1; a possible D gene is TRBD2 (5 bases). Germline values: CDR1 SGHTA, CDR2 FQGNSA. Trimming pared 5 bases from V and 15 bases from J, leaving 17 bases between. The CDR3 runs to 12 residues. CDR3 DNA: TGTGCCAGCAGCCGAGGACGGAGGCGTCTGTTCTTC. This codes for CASSRGRRRLFF.

This clonotype was picked up a small number of times. V usage is TRBV28 and J usage is TRBJ1-1; weak D call: TRBD1 (6 bases). V was cut by 5 bases and J by 8 bases, with 9 bases left in between. The CDR3 extends over 11 amino acids. CDR1 and CDR2 from the germline V gene are MDHEN and SYDVKM. The CDR3 sequence: CASSNRDEAFF. CDR3 DNA: TGTGCCAGCAGTAACAGGGACGAAGCTTTCTTT.

The V call is TRBV28, the J call TRBJ1-6; TRBD1 aligns across 8 bases. The V gene's germline CDR1 is MDHEN and CDR2 SYDVKM. The CDR3 runs to 16 residues. V was pared by 5 bases and J by 5 bases, with 8 bases of the junction left unmatched. The DNA of the CDR3 is TGTGCCAGCAGTCCCGCCGGACAGGGAGATAATTCACCCCTCCACTTT. Amino acids: CASSPAGQGDNSPLHF. The full variable domain, its missing parts supplied by reference TRBV28 and TRBJ1-6, is DVKVTQSSRYLVKRTGEKVFLECVQDMDHENMFWYRQDPGLGLRLIYFSYDVKMKEKGDIPEGYSVSREKKERFSLILESASTNQTSMYLCASSPAGQGDNSPLHFGNGTRLTVT.

This clonotype has just a few counts. The rearrangement joins TRBV20-1 to TRBJ2-3, with 11 bases identical to TRBD2. CDR1 and CDR2 (germline): DFQATT, SNEGSKA (reference sequence). V shed 3 bases and J 8 bases; nucleotides not matched to a gene: 7. CDR3 length equals 14 residues. The chain's CDR3 is CSASPTSGMGTQYF. The CDR3 DNA reads as TGCAGTGCTAGCCCGACTAGCGGGATGGGTACGCAGTATTTT.

The rearrangement joins TRBV29-1 to TRBJ1-2; D might be TRBD1 (5 bases). Germline CDR1 and CDR2: SQVTM and ANQGSEA. CDR3 length equals 14 residues. V lost 1 base and J lost 0, with 9 bases in between. This CDR3 reads CSVEGLGANYGYTF. DNA of the CDR3: TGCAGCGTTGAAGGGCTGGGGGCTAACTATGGCTACACCTTC. Filled out from reference TRBV29-1 and TRBJ1-2, the complete variable domain reads SAVISQKPSRDICQRGTSLTIQCQVDSQVTMMFWYRQQPGQSLTLIATANQGSEATYESGFVIDKFPISRPNLTFSTLTVSNMSPEDSSIYLCSVEGLGANYGYTFGSGTRLTVV.

The rearrangement uses TRBV7-9 and TRBJ2-2, with 14 bases aligning to TRBD2. Germline CDR1 and CDR2: SEHNR and FQNEAQ (reference sequence). The CDR3 is 18 residues long. The V gene end was trimmed by 1 base and the J gene end by 6 bases; junction bases not matched to a gene: 7. The chain's CDR3 is CASSLVMTSGGAAGELFF. CDR3 sequence (DNA): TGTGCCAGCAGCTTAGTCATGACTAGCGGGGGGGCCGCCGGGGAGCTGTTTTTT.

The J gene is TRBJ1-1, the V gene TRBV7-2; D remains ambiguous. This CDR3 is built from 13 residues. Germline values: CDR1 SGHTA, CDR2 FQGNSA. Trimming took off 6 bases at V and 4 bases at J, with 12 bases between the two ends. The CDR3 loop reads CASRPEAGTEAFF. The CDR3 DNA is TGTGCCAGCAGGCCAGAGGCCGGCACTGAAGCTTTCTTT. Looking up the rest from reference TRBV7-2 and TRBJ1-1 gives the full variable domain: GAGVSQSPSNKVTEKGKDVELRCDPISGHTALYWYRQSLGQGLEFLIYFQGNSAPDKSGLPSDRFSAERTGGSVSTLTIQRTQQEDSAVYLCASRPEAGTEAFFGQGTRLTVV.